This section outlines one TCR beta chain sequence together with its context. This sample stems from a study of T-cell reconstitution after alpha-beta-depleted transplantation in children. Library preparation (for TCRbeta) was performed with unique molecular identifiers. TCRdb reanalysed the PCR reads using MiXCR and keeps one entry per CDR3 protein. The top ten hold 4% to 5.5% of the sample, which has about 360,000 distinct CDR3 sequences, roughly 15% seen once. With V trimmed by 0 bases and J by 1 base, 7 bases remained unmatched. The CDR3 is 18 residues long. From germline, CDR1 is MNHEY and CDR2 SMNVEV (reference sequence).

Sequenced here: PBMCs, sampled from the stem cell graft. The V and J genes are TRBV27 and TRBJ2-3; 10 bases map to TRBD2. The source is a human donor who donated a stem cell graft to a child with Fanconi anemia. This CDR3 reads CASSLSFPSGGRTDTQYF. The CDR3, as DNA: TGTGCCAGCAGTTTATCTTTCCCTAGCGGGGGTCGCACAGATACGCAGTATTTT.